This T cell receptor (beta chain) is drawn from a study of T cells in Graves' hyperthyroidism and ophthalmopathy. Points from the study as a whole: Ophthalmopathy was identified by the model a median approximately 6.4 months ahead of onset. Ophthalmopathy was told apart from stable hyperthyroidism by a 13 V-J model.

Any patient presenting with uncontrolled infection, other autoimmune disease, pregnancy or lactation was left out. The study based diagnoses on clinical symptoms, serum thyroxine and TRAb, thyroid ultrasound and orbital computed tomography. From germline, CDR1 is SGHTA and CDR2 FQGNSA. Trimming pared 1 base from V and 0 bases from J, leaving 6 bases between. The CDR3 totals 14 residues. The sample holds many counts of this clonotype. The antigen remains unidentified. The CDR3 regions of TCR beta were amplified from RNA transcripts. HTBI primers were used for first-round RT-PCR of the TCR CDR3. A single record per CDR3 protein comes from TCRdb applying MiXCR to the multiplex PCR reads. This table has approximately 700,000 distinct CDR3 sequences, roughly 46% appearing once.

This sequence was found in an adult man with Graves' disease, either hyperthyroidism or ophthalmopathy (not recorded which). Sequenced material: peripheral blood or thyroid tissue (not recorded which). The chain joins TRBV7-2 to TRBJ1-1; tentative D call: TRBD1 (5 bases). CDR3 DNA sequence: TGTGCCAGCAGCTTAGTACAGGTGAACACTGAAGCTTTCTTT. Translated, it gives CASSLVQVNTEAFF.